A single sample gave rise to the 13 T cell receptor beta chains below, sequenced in a study of cytomegalovirus exposure and HLA in healthy donors. PCR was performed using 60 Vbeta and 13 Jbeta primers. Here immunoSEQ multiplex PCR was the method, and the copy in TCRdb shows in-frame clones only, minus some. The sample has about 110,000 clones, roughly 73% seen once. The sequenced sample was PBMCs. Source of these receptors: a man aged 35-49 years in good health and CMV-seronegative.

The V and J genes are TRBV2 and TRBJ1-1, with D possibly being TRBD1 (6 bases). This CDR3 contains 14 residues. Deletions cut 8 bases from V and 5 bases from J, with 18 bases between. CDR1 is SNHLY and CDR2 is FYNNEI in the germline V gene. CDR3 residues: CASGGTGRGTEAFF. The CDR3 region has the DNA TGTGCCAGCGGAGGAACAGGGAGGGGGACTGAAGCTTTCTTT.

The chain carries TRBV2 and TRBJ1-2; 8 positions agree with TRBD1. The CDR3 length is 12 residues. Germline CDR1 reads SNHLY; CDR2 reads FYNNEI. The V and J ends lost 2 bases and 8 bases, in that order; junction bases with no gene match: 1. The CDR3 region has the DNA TGTGCCAGCAGTGAACAGGGGGCCGGCTACACCTTC. Residues: CASSEQGAGYTF.

As to this clone: The same CDR3 can be traced to other DNA sequences in this sample. The chain uses TRBV2 and TRBJ1-2, with 7 nucleotides matching TRBD1. Trimming removed 6 bases from V and 3 bases from J; junction bases left unmatched: 4. Germline CDR1 reads SNHLY; CDR2 reads FYNNEI. The CDR3 contains 13 residues. The CDR3 region is CASRAGTDYGYTF. CDR3 nucleotides: TGTGCCAGCAGAGCCGGGACAGACTATGGCTACACCTTC.

This chain uses TRBV11-2 with TRBJ1-3; TRBD1 matches 7 bases. In germline, CDR1 is SGHAT, CDR2 FQNNGV. The J segment lost 0 bases and the V segment lost 4 bases, leaving 6 bases of the junction unmatched. The length of the CDR3 is 16 residues. The CDR3 DNA follows: TGTGCCAGCAGCTCGTACAGGGGCCGCTCTGGAAACACCATATATTTT. Its translation is CASSSYRGRSGNTIYF.

The chain combines TRBV5-1 with TRBJ2-7; D gene unclear. The V gene lost 4 bases and the J gene lost 0 bases, with 14 bases spanning the gap. In germline, CDR1 is SGHRS, CDR2 YFSETQ. CDR3 length equals 15 residues. CDR3 loop: CASSLVGGASYEQYF. Here the CDR3 DNA reads TGCGCCAGCAGCCTGGTCGGCGGTGCCTCCTACGAGCAGTACTTC.

A word on this clone: A read error may produce the germline difference seen at one junction end. The chain is built from TRBV7-9 and TRBJ2-7; a weak D match, TRBD2 (5 bases). Germline V gene sequence: CDR1 SEHNR, CDR2 FQNEAQ (reference sequence). The CDR3 is 13 amino acids. DNA of the CDR3: TGTTCCAGCAGCTTAGCGTTCGGGTACGAGCAGTACTTC. Protein: CSSSLAFGYEQYF.

The V gene is TRBV6-1, the J gene TRBJ1-1; tentatively, D is TRBD1 (5 bases). The CDR3 is made up of 14 amino acids. Per the germline V gene, CDR1 is MNHNS and CDR2 is SASEGT. Deletions cut 7 bases from V and 5 bases from J, with 17 bases between. CDR3 sequence: CASIAGSLSTEAFF. The CDR3 nucleotides read TGTGCCAGCATAGCAGGGTCTCTGAGTACTGAAGCTTTCTTT.

V and J are TRBV7-9 and TRBJ1-3; D not certain. The germline gives CDR1 SEHNR, CDR2 FQNEAQ (reference sequence). The CDR3 is made up of 18 amino acids. Trimming cost V 1 base and J 0 bases, with 16 bases left between them. CDR3 bases: TGTGCCAGCAGCTTAGGGCCCCGGGGAGCGCTCTCTGGAAACACCATATATTTT. Encoded protein: CASSLGPRGALSGNTIYF.

The CDR3 is CASQWETQYF. In DNA, the CDR3 is TGTGCCAGCCAGTGGGAGACCCAGTACTTC. The genes are TRBV2 and TRBJ2-5; D is unresolved. The germline CDR1 and CDR2 sequences are SNHLY and FYNNEI. The V gene lost 8 bases and the J gene lost 5 bases, with 6 bases spanning the gap. The CDR3 totals 10 residues.

The chain recombines TRBV27 with TRBJ1-1, with a tentative D call TRBD1 (5 bases). Trimming left V 8 bases short and J 7 bases short, with 11 bases between. Germline CDR1 and CDR2: MNHEY and SMNVEV (reference sequence). The CDR3 length is 11 residues. CDR3 in DNA: TGTGCCAGCCTCCTGGGGGGTGAAGCTTTCTTT. This sequence encodes CASLLGGEAFF.

The genes are TRBV5-4 and TRBJ2-1, with D hard to call. CDR3 length: 15 residues. The germline gives CDR1 SGHNT, CDR2 YYREEE (reference sequence). The germline V and J ends were trimmed by 0 bases and 7 bases, with 14 bases remaining between them. The CDR3, as DNA: TGTGCCAGCAGCTTGGAGCCTCCACCCCTGAATGAGCAGTTCTTC. As protein: CASSLEPPPLNEQFF. The complete variable domain, with remaining parts taken from reference TRBV5-4 and TRBJ2-1, reads ETGVTQSPTHLIKTRGQQVTLRCSSQSGHNTVSWYQQALGQGPQFIFQYYREEENGRGNFPPRFSGLQFPNYSSELNVNALELDDSALYLCASSLEPPPLNEQFFGPGTRLTVL.

This rearrangement joins TRBV7-9 to TRBJ1-6; D ambiguous. CDR3 length: 14 amino acids. Deletions cut 1 base from V and 10 bases from J, with 11 bases between. Germline CDR1 and CDR2: SEHNR and FQNEAQ (reference sequence). CDR3 region: CASSLGSGVSPLHF. The CDR3 DNA follows: TGTGCCAGCAGCTTAGGGTCCGGGGTGTCACCCCTCCACTTT.

The J gene is TRBJ1-1, the V gene TRBV6-6; a weak D match, TRBD1 (5 bases). The CDR3 is 15 residues long. Per germline, CDR1 MNHNY and CDR2 SVGAGI (reference sequence). The ends were cut back, 4 bases at V and 1 base at J, with 13 bases in the middle. The CDR3 sequence: CASSSMQGTNTEAFF. CDR3 sequence (DNA): TGTGCCAGCAGTTCCATGCAGGGAACGAACACTGAAGCTTTCTTT.